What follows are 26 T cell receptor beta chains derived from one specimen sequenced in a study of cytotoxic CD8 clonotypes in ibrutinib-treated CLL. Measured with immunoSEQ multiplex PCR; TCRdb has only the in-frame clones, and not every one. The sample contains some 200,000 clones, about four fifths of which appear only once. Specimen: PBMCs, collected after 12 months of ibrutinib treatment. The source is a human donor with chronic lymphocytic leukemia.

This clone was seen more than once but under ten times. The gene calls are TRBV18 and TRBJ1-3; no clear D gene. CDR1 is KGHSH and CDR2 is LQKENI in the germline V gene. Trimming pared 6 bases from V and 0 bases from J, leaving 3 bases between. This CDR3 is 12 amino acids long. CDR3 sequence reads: CASSPSGNTIYF. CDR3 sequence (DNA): TGTGCCAGCTCCCCCTCTGGAAACACCATATATTTT.

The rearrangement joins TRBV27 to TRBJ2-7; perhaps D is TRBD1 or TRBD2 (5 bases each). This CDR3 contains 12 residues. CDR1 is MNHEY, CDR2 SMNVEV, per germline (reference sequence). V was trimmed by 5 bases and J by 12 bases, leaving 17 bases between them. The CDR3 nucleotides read TGTGCCAGCAGTACCTCGGGGCGTAAGTTGTACTTC. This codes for CASSTSGRKLYF.

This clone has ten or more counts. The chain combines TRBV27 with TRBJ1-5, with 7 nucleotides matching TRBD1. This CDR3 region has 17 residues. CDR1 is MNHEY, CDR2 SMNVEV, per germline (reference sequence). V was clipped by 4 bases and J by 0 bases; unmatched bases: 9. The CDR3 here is CASSSIWGTDSNQPQHF. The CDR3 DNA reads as TGTGCCAGCAGTTCAATATGGGGGACAGATAGCAATCAGCCCCAGCATTTT.

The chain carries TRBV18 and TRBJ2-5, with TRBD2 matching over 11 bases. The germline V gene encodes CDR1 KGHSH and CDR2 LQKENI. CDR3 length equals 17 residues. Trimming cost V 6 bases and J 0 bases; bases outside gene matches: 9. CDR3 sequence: CASSVTSGARYQETQYF. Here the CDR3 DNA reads TGTGCCAGCTCCGTGACTAGCGGGGCTCGGTACCAAGAGACCCAGTACTTC.

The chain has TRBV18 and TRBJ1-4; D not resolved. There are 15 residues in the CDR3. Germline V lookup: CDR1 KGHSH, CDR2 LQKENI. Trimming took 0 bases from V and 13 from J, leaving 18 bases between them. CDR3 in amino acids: CASSPPNPTSSGLFF. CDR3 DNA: TGTGCCAGCTCACCACCGAACCCGACAAGTTCTGGACTGTTTTTT. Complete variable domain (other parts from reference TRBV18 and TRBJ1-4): NAGVMQNPRHLVRRRGQEARLRCSPMKGHSHVYWYRQLPEEGLKFMVYLQKENIIDESGMPKERFSAEFPKEGPSILRIQQVVRGDSAAYFCASSPPNPTSSGLFFGSGTQLSVL.

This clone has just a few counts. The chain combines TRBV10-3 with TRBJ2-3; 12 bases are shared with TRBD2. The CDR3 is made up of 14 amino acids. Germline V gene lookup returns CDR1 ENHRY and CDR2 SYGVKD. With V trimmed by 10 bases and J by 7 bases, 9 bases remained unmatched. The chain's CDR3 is CATRLAGVGNTQYF. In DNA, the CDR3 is TGTGCCACACGACTAGCGGGGGTCGGAAATACGCAGTATTTT.

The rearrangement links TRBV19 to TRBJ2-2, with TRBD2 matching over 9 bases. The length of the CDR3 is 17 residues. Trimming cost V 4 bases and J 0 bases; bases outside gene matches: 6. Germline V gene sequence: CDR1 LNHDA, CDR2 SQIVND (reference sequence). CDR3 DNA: TGTGCCAGTAGTAGGGCTAGCGGGGTAACGAACACCGGGGAGCTGTTTTTT. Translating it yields CASSRASGVTNTGELFF.

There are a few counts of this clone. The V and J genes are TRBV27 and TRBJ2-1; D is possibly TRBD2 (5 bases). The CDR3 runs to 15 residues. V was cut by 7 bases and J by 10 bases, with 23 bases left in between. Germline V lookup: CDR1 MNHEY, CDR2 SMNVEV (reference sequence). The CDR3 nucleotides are TGTGCCAGCATTTCGTGGTCCAGTGGAGGACGGGAGCAGTTCTTC. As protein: CASISWSSGGREQFF.

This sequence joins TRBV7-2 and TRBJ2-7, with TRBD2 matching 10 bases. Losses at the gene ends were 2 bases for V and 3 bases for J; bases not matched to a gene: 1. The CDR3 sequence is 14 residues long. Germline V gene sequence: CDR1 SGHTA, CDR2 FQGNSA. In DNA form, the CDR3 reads TGTGCCAGCAGCTTATCTAGCGGGGGCTACGAGCAGTACTTC. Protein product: CASSLSSGGYEQYF.

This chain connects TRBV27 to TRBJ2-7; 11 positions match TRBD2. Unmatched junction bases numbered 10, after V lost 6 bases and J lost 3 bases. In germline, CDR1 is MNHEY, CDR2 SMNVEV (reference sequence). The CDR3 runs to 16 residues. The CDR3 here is CASSPLLAGALYEQYF. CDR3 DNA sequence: TGTGCCAGCAGCCCACTACTAGCGGGAGCCCTCTACGAGCAGTACTTC.

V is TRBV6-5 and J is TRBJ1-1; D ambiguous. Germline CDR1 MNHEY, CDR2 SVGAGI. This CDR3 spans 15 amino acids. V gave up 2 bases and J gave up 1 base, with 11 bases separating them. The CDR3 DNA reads TGTGCCAGCAGTTACCTGCAGTCTCCGAACACTGAAGCTTTCTTT. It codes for CASSYLQSPNTEAFF.

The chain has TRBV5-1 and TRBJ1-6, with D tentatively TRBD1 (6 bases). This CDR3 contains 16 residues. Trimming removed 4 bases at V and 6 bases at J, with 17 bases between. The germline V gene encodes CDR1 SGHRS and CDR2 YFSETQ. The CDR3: CASSGGQGGFNSPLHF. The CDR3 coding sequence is TGCGCCAGCAGCGGGGGGCAGGGAGGTTTTAATTCACCCCTCCACTTT.

CDR3 sequence: CSVEFGLGTDTQYF. The CDR3 nucleotides are TGCAGCGTTGAATTCGGGCTTGGGACAGATACGCAGTATTTT. This chain connects TRBV29-1 to TRBJ2-3; D is undetermined. The CDR3 has 14 amino acids. The V gene's germline CDR1 is SQVTM and CDR2 ANQGSEA. The germline V and J ends were trimmed by 2 bases and 3 bases, with 12 bases remaining between them.

CDR3 residues: CASRRDRQDGYTF. Written as DNA, the CDR3 is TGTGCCAGCAGACGCGACAGGCAGGATGGCTACACCTTC. V and J are TRBV6-5 and TRBJ1-2; TRBD1 is a possible D gene (6 bases). V gave up 6 bases and J gave up 6 bases, with 14 bases separating them. The length of the CDR3 is 13 residues. Germline assignment: CDR1 MNHEY and CDR2 SVGAGI.

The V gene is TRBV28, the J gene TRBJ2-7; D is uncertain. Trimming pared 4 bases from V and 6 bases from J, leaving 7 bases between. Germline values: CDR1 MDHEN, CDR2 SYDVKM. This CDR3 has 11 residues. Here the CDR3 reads CASSYTGEQYF. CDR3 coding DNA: TGTGCCAGCAGTTATACTGGCGAGCAGTACTTC.

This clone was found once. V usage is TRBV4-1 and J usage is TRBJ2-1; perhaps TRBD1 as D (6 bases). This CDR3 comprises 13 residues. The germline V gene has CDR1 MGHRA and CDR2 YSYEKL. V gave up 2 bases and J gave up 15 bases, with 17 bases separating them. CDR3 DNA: TGCGCCAGCAGCCAAACGGGACATCCCCATCGGTTCTTC. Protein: CASSQTGHPHRFF.

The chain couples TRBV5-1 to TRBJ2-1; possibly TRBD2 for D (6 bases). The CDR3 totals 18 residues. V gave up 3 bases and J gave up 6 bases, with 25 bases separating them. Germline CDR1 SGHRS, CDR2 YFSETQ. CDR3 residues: CASSYGPPGRGTGNEQFF. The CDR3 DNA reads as TGCGCCAGCAGCTATGGACCCCCCGGGCGGGGTACTGGCAATGAGCAGTTCTTC.

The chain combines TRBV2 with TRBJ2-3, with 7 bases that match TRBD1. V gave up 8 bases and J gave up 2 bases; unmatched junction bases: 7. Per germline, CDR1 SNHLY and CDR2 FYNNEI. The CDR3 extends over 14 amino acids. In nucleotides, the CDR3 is TGTGCCAGCCACCGACAGGGATCCACAGATACGCAGTATTTT. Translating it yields CASHRQGSTDTQYF.

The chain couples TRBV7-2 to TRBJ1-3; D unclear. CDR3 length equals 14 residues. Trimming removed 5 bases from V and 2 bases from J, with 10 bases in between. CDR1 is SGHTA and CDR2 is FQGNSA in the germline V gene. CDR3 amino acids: CASSQQQAGNTIYF. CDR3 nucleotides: TGTGCCAGCAGCCAACAGCAGGCTGGAAACACCATATATTTT.

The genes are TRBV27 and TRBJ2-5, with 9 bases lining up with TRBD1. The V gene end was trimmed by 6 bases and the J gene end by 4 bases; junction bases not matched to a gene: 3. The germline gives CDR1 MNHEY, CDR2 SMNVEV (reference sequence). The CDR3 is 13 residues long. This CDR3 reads CASSLDRGETQYF. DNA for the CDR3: TGTGCCAGCAGCCTGGACAGGGGAGAGACCCAGTACTTC.

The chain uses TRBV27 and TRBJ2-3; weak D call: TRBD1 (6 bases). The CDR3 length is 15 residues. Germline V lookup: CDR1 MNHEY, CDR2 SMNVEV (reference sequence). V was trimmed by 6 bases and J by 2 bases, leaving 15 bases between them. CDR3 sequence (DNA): TGTGCCAGCAGCCTCGGGACAACTAACACAGATACGCAGTATTTT. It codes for CASSLGTTNTDTQYF.

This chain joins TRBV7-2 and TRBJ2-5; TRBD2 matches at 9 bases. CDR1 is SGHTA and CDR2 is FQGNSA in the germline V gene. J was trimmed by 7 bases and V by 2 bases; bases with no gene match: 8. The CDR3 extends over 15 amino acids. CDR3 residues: CASSLLAGYHGTQYF. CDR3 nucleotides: TGTGCCAGCAGCTTACTAGCGGGGTATCATGGGACCCAGTACTTC.

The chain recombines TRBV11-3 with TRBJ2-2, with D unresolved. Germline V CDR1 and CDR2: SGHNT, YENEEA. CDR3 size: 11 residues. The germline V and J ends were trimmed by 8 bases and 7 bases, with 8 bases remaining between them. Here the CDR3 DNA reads TGTGCCAGCGAAAAGGGCGGGGAGCTGTTTTTT. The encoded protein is CASEKGGELFF.

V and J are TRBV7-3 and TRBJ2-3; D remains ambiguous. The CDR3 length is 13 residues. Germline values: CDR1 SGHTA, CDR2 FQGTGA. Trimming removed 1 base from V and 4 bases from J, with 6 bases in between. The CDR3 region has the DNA TGTGCCAGCAGCTTAAGGGCGGCAGATACGCAGTATTTT. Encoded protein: CASSLRAADTQYF.

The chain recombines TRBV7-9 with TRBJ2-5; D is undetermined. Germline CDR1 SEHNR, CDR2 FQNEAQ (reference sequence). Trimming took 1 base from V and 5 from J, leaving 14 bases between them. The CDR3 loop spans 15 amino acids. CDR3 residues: CASSLGVAAAETQYF. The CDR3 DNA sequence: TGTGCCAGCAGCTTAGGGGTGGCGGCCGCGGAGACCCAGTACTTC.

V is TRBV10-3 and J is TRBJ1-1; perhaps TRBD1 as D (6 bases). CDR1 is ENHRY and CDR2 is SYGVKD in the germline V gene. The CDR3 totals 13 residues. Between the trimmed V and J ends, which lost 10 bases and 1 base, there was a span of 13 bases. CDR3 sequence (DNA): TGTGCCACACAACAGGGCCGGAACACTGAAGCTTTCTTT. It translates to CATQQGRNTEAFF.